These 25 T cell receptor beta chains were all obtained from the same sample, sequenced in a study of cytomegalovirus exposure and HLA in healthy donors. It was with 60 Vbeta and 13 Jbeta primers that the PCR ran. Profiled with immunoSEQ multiplex PCR; TCRdb holds only in-frame clones, not every one. The profile covers 150,000 to 200,000 clones, with around three quarters appearing a single time and 3% to 4% taken by the ten largest. The sequenced sample was PBMCs. These TCRs come from a male donor in good health and CMV-seronegative.

CDR3 DNA sequence: TGTGCCAGCAGCCCCCAAGGTCTAGCGGGAGAAGGCTCCTACAATGAGCAGTTCTTC. Encoded protein: CASSPQGLAGEGSYNEQFF. V usage is TRBV13 and J usage is TRBJ2-1, with 10 bases fitting TRBD2. The CDR3 has 19 amino acids. CDR1 is PRHDT and CDR2 is FYEKMQ in the germline V gene (reference sequence). After removal of 5 bases from V and 0 bases from J, the junction contained 13 bases not matched to a gene.

V and J are TRBV6-6 and TRBJ2-2; D uncertain. The CDR3 loop spans 15 amino acids. The V gene's germline CDR1 is MNHNY and CDR2 SVGAGI (reference sequence). V lost 2 bases, J lost 2 bases, and 9 bases lay in between. CDR3: CASSYQTPNTGELFF. The CDR3 region has the DNA TGTGCCAGCAGTTACCAGACACCCAACACCGGGGAGCTGTTTTTT.

The sample holds one count of this clone. The rearrangement uses TRBV19 and TRBJ1-1; tentatively, D is TRBD1 (6 bases). The V gene's germline CDR1 is LNHDA and CDR2 SQIVND (reference sequence). CDR3 length: 12 amino acids. V lost 3 bases, J lost 8 bases, and 10 bases lay in between. The CDR3 DNA is TGTGCCAGTAGTATGCAAACAGGGGAAGCTTTCTTT. This translates into CASSMQTGEAFF.

Concerning this clone itself: Other DNA sequences within the sample encode an identical CDR3. The CDR3 nucleotides are TGTGCCAGCAGTGGACAGAGGGGGTACAATCAGCCCCAGCATTTT. It yields the protein CASSGQRGYNQPQHF. The chain links TRBV6-6 to TRBJ1-5; perhaps TRBD1 as D (6 bases). The CDR3 consists of 15 residues. The germline CDR1 and CDR2 sequences are MNHNY and SVGAGI (reference sequence). V lost 5 bases and J 3 bases, leaving 14 bases between the germline ends.

V and J are TRBV7-2 and TRBJ1-2, with D maybe TRBD1 (6 bases). The germline V gene encodes CDR1 SGHTA and CDR2 FQGNSA. Deletions cut 5 bases from V and 4 bases from J, with 11 bases between. CDR3 size: 13 residues. CDR3 region: CASSSDRIYGYTF. The CDR3 DNA reads as TGTGCCAGCAGCAGCGACAGGATCTATGGCTACACCTTC.

The V gene is TRBV7-2, the J gene TRBJ2-3, with TRBD1 as a possible D gene (5 bases). The V end was cut by 4 bases, the J end by 10 bases, with 12 bases between. CDR1 SGHTA and CDR2 FQGNSA come from the germline V gene. CDR3 length: 12 residues. As DNA, the CDR3 is TGTGCCAGCAGCTGGCAGGGTCACCCGCAGTATTTT. Translating it yields CASSWQGHPQYF. The full variable domain, in which reference TRBV7-2 and TRBJ2-3 provide the parts outside the CDR3, is GAGVSQSPSNKVTEKGKDVELRCDPISGHTALYWYRQSLGQGLEFLIYFQGNSAPDKSGLPSDRFSAERTGGSVSTLTIQRTQQEDSAVYLCASSWQGHPQYFGPGTRLTVL.

The V call is TRBV13, the J call TRBJ2-7; TRBD1 agrees at 7 bases. Trimming took 4 bases from V and 3 from J; bases not matched to a gene: 6. CDR3 size: 14 residues. Germline-derived CDR1 and CDR2 are PRHDT and FYEKMQ (reference sequence). The CDR3: CASSSTGPHYEQYF. The CDR3 DNA is TGTGCCAGCAGCTCGACAGGGCCTCACTACGAGCAGTACTTC.

The chain is built from TRBV7-7 and TRBJ2-1; 10 bases match TRBD1. The CDR3 contains 14 residues. Unmatched junction bases numbered 4, after V lost 5 bases and J lost 6 bases. From germline, CDR1 is SSHAT and CDR2 FNYEAQ (reference sequence). The CDR3 here is CASSQDRGGNEQFF. DNA for the CDR3: TGTGCCAGCAGCCAGGACAGGGGGGGCAATGAGCAGTTCTTC.

The chain joins TRBV18 to TRBJ2-7; 9 bases match TRBD2. This CDR3 contains 16 residues. V shed 0 bases, J shed 5 bases, and the junction held 8 bases outside the gene matches. Germline V lookup: CDR1 KGHSH, CDR2 LQKENI. CDR3 loop: CASSPPSGGKYHEQYF. CDR3 in DNA: TGTGCCAGCTCACCACCGAGCGGGGGGAAGTACCACGAGCAGTACTTC.

This clone was seen once. Its ends do not fully match the called genes, so a read error is possible. This rearrangement joins TRBV7-7 to TRBJ2-5; TRBD2 is a possible D gene (6 bases). The J call may be wrong; the DNA end is better matched by TRBJ2-7. The CDR3 runs to 15 residues. CDR1 SSHAT and CDR2 FNYEAQ come from the germline V gene (reference sequence). The CDR3 sequence: CASSLAEEGTYEQYF. The CDR3 bases are TGTGCTAGCAGCTTAGCGGAAGAGGGTACCTACGAGCAGTACTTC.

The CDR3 DNA sequence: TGTGCCCACGGGACAAACTATGGCTACACCTTC. Protein: CAHGTNYGYTF. This rearrangement joins TRBV28 to TRBJ1-2, with D possibly being TRBD1 (6 bases). Germline-derived CDR1 and CDR2 are MDHEN and SYDVKM. Trimming removed 11 bases from V and 2 bases from J, with 9 bases in between. The CDR3 covers 11 residues.

This rearrangement joins TRBV9 to TRBJ2-2; the D gene is possibly TRBD2 (6 bases). Germline loops: CDR1 SGDLS, CDR2 YYNGEE. V lost 4 bases and J 6 bases, leaving 13 bases between the germline ends. The CDR3 loop spans 14 amino acids. CDR3 sequence: CASSSRRAAGELFF. CDR3 bases: TGTGCCAGCAGCTCCAGGAGGGCTGCCGGGGAGCTGTTTTTT.

This clone was detected a few times. The gene calls are TRBV18 and TRBJ1-6; a possible D gene is TRBD1 (6 bases). The CDR3 runs to 16 residues. Germline CDR1 reads KGHSH; CDR2 reads LQKENI. V gave up 0 bases and J gave up 9 bases, with 15 bases separating them. In DNA form, the CDR3 reads TGTGCCAGCTCACCACCCCGGGCAGGGGTATCTTCACCCCTCCACTTT. It encodes CASSPPRAGVSSPLHF.

V gene TRBV5-4 combines with J gene TRBJ1-2; a weak D match, TRBD1 (5 bases). This CDR3 is 17 amino acids long. The germline V and J ends were trimmed by 4 bases and 0 bases, with 19 bases remaining between them. The germline CDR1 and CDR2 sequences are SGHNT and YYREEE (reference sequence). The CDR3 DNA is TGTGCCAGCAGCGCCGGCGGGAGGGGACTTTCTAACTATGGCTACACCTTC. It is translated as CASSAGGRGLSNYGYTF.

The chain uses TRBV27 and TRBJ2-1; 12 nucleotides align to TRBD2. Germline CDR1 and CDR2: MNHEY and SMNVEV (reference sequence). V lost 6 bases, J lost 2 bases, and 14 bases stayed unmatched. The CDR3 consists of 19 residues. CDR3 loop: CASRLRSLAGGIPYNEQFF. The DNA of the CDR3 is TGTGCCAGCAGACTGCGAAGCCTAGCGGGAGGGATCCCCTACAATGAGCAGTTCTTC.

For this clone: Its ends do not fully match the called genes, so a read error is possible. The chain employs TRBV7-9 and TRBJ1-4, with a tentative D call TRBD1 (5 bases). The CDR3 totals 16 residues. Germline V gives CDR1 SEHNR, CDR2 FQNEAQ (reference sequence). For the CDR3, the DNA is TGTTCCAGCAGCTCTCCTATGGGGGGGACTGGGGAAAAACTGTTTTTT. Its translation is CSSSSPMGGTGEKLFF.

The chain couples TRBV7-2 to TRBJ1-4, with a weak D call TRBD1 (6 bases). The V gene lost 8 bases and the J gene lost 7 bases, with 17 bases spanning the gap. The germline gives CDR1 SGHTA, CDR2 FQGNSA. CDR3 length: 14 amino acids. The chain's CDR3 is CASSRGGAGEKLFF. As DNA, the CDR3 is TGTGCCAGCTCCCGGGGGGGGGCGGGTGAAAAACTGTTTTTT.

This clone has more than one count but fewer than ten. The CDR3 bases are TGTGCCAGCAGTCTAAGGACAGGGGGCTATCAGCCCCAGCATTTT. Its protein is CASSLRTGGYQPQHF. The V call is TRBV13, the J call TRBJ1-5; the match to TRBD1 covers 11 bases. The CDR3 extends over 15 amino acids. The V segment lost 6 bases and the J segment 5 bases; nucleotides outside the gene matches: 6. Germline lookup yields CDR1 PRHDT and CDR2 FYEKMQ (reference sequence).

In its sample, this clone was seen a few times. The V call is TRBV7-9, the J call TRBJ2-1; 10 nucleotides align to TRBD1. Germline-derived CDR1 and CDR2 are SEHNR and FQNEAQ (reference sequence). The CDR3 is 14 amino acids. Unmatched junction bases numbered 5, after V lost 3 bases and J lost 9 bases. The CDR3 coding sequence is TGTGCCAGCAGCTTGGGACAGGGGTATGTTGAGCAGTTCTTC. This sequence encodes CASSLGQGYVEQFF.

This clone was seen only once. V usage is TRBV5-1 and J usage is TRBJ1-1; 10 bases are shared with TRBD1. The CDR3 is 16 amino acids. The germline V gene encodes CDR1 SGHRS and CDR2 YFSETQ. Losses at the gene ends were 2 bases for V and 0 bases for J; bases not matched to a gene: 4. In DNA form, the CDR3 reads TGCGCCAGCAGCTTTGACAGGGGGCCCTTGAACACTGAAGCTTTCTTT. Translated: CASSFDRGPLNTEAFF.

In this sample, this clone turned up once. Here the CDR3 DNA reads TGCGCCAGCAGCTTATTTAGCGGGAGCTCCTACAATGAGCAGTTCTTC. Protein sequence: CASSLFSGSSYNEQFF. V is TRBV5-1 and J is TRBJ2-1; 9 bases agree with TRBD2. The CDR3 extends over 16 amino acids. The trim removed 2 bases at V and 0 bases at J, leaving 3 bases unmatched. Germline lookup yields CDR1 SGHRS and CDR2 YFSETQ.

The V call is TRBV30, the J call TRBJ1-2; weak D call: TRBD1 (5 bases). This CDR3 is built from 12 residues. Trimming cost V 5 bases and J 6 bases, with 13 bases left between them. Germline V gene lookup returns CDR1 GTSNPN and CDR2 SVGIG (reference sequence). CDR3 amino acids: CAWGGGVDGYTF. Written as DNA, the CDR3 is TGTGCCTGGGGTGGGGGGGTGGATGGCTACACCTTC. The full variable domain, rest sourced from reference TRBV30 and TRBJ1-2, is SQTIHQWPATLVQPVGSPLSLECTVEGTSNPNLYWYRQAAGRGLQLLFYSVGIGQISSEVPQNLSASRPQDRQFILSSKKLLLSDSGFYLCAWGGGVDGYTFGSGTRLTVV.

CDR3 residues: CAISASGRDTGELFF. CDR3 sequence (DNA): TGTGCCATCAGTGCTAGCGGGAGAGACACCGGGGAGCTGTTTTTT. This chain links TRBV10-3 with TRBJ2-2; TRBD2 agrees at 10 bases. CDR3 length: 15 amino acids. J lost 3 bases, V lost 4 bases, and 2 bases had no gene match. Germline CDR1 and CDR2: ENHRY and SYGVKD.

V is TRBV4-1 and J is TRBJ1-5, with 11 bases aligning to TRBD1. After removal of 3 bases from V and 7 bases from J, the junction contained 5 bases not matched to a gene. Germline CDR1 MGHRA, CDR2 YSYEKL. CDR3 length: 15 amino acids. The chain's CDR3 is CASSQGTGGTQPQHF. CDR3 DNA sequence: TGCGCCAGCAGCCAGGGGACAGGGGGTACGCAGCCCCAGCATTTT.

Worth noting for this clone: Other DNA sequences from this sample encode an identical CDR3 as well. The genes are TRBV18 and TRBJ1-1; a possible D gene is TRBD1 (5 bases). The CDR3 spans 13 residues. Germline V CDR1 and CDR2: KGHSH, LQKENI. Deletions cut 3 bases from V and 1 base from J, with 6 bases between. The CDR3 spells CASSPQGNTEAFF. For the CDR3, the DNA is TGTGCCAGCTCACCGCAGGGGAACACTGAAGCTTTCTTT.